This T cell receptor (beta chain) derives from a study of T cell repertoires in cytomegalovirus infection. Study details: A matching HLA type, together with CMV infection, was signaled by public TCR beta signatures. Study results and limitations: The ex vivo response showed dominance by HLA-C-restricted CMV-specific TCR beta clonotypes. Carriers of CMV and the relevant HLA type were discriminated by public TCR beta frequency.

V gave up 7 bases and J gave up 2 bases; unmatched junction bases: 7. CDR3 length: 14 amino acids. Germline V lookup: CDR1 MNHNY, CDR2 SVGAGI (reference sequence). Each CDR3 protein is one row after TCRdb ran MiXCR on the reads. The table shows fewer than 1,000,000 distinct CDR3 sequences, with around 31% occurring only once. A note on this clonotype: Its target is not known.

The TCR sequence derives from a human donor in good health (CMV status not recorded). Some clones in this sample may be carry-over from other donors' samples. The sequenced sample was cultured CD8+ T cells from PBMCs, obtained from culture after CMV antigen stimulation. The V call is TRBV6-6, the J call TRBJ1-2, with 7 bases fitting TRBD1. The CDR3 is CASTRTGVNYGYTF. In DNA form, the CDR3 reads TGTGCCAGCACCAGGACAGGTGTGAACTATGGCTACACCTTC.